The clone carrying this T cell receptor beta chain has just a few counts. Antigen: not known. Germline CDR1 reads SGHNT; CDR2 reads YYREEE (reference sequence). The V gene lost 1 base and the J gene lost 5 bases, with 12 bases spanning the gap. The CDR3 is made up of 14 amino acids. The data belong to a study of beta chain features in type 1 diabetes. Study-wide results and limits: Type 1 diabetes patients had moderately but significantly shorter TCRB CDR3s in all four CD4+ subsets.

Using CD45RO/CCR7/CD25/CD127/CD95/CD27, CD4+ naive, central memory, regulatory and stem cell-like memory cells were sorted. Purity exceeding 98% was reached by all sorted populations. Every isolated RNA sample was fully reverse transcribed, so sequencing captured expressed TCRB transcripts. TCRdb's table, derived via immunoSEQ multiplex PCR, lists solely in-frame clones and lacks some. The repertoire includes 500,000 to 650,000 clones, around an eighth of them detected once, and approximately 0.11% sits in the top ten. The chain couples TRBV5-4 to TRBJ2-5, with D possibly being TRBD1 or TRBD2 (6 bases each). Sequenced: naive CD4+ T cells from blood. The TCR comes from a man aged 30-40 years with type 1 diabetes. CDR3 nucleotide sequence: TGTGCCAGCAGCTTGCTCGGGGGCCAGGAGACCCAGTACTTC. Amino acids: CASSLLGGQETQYF.